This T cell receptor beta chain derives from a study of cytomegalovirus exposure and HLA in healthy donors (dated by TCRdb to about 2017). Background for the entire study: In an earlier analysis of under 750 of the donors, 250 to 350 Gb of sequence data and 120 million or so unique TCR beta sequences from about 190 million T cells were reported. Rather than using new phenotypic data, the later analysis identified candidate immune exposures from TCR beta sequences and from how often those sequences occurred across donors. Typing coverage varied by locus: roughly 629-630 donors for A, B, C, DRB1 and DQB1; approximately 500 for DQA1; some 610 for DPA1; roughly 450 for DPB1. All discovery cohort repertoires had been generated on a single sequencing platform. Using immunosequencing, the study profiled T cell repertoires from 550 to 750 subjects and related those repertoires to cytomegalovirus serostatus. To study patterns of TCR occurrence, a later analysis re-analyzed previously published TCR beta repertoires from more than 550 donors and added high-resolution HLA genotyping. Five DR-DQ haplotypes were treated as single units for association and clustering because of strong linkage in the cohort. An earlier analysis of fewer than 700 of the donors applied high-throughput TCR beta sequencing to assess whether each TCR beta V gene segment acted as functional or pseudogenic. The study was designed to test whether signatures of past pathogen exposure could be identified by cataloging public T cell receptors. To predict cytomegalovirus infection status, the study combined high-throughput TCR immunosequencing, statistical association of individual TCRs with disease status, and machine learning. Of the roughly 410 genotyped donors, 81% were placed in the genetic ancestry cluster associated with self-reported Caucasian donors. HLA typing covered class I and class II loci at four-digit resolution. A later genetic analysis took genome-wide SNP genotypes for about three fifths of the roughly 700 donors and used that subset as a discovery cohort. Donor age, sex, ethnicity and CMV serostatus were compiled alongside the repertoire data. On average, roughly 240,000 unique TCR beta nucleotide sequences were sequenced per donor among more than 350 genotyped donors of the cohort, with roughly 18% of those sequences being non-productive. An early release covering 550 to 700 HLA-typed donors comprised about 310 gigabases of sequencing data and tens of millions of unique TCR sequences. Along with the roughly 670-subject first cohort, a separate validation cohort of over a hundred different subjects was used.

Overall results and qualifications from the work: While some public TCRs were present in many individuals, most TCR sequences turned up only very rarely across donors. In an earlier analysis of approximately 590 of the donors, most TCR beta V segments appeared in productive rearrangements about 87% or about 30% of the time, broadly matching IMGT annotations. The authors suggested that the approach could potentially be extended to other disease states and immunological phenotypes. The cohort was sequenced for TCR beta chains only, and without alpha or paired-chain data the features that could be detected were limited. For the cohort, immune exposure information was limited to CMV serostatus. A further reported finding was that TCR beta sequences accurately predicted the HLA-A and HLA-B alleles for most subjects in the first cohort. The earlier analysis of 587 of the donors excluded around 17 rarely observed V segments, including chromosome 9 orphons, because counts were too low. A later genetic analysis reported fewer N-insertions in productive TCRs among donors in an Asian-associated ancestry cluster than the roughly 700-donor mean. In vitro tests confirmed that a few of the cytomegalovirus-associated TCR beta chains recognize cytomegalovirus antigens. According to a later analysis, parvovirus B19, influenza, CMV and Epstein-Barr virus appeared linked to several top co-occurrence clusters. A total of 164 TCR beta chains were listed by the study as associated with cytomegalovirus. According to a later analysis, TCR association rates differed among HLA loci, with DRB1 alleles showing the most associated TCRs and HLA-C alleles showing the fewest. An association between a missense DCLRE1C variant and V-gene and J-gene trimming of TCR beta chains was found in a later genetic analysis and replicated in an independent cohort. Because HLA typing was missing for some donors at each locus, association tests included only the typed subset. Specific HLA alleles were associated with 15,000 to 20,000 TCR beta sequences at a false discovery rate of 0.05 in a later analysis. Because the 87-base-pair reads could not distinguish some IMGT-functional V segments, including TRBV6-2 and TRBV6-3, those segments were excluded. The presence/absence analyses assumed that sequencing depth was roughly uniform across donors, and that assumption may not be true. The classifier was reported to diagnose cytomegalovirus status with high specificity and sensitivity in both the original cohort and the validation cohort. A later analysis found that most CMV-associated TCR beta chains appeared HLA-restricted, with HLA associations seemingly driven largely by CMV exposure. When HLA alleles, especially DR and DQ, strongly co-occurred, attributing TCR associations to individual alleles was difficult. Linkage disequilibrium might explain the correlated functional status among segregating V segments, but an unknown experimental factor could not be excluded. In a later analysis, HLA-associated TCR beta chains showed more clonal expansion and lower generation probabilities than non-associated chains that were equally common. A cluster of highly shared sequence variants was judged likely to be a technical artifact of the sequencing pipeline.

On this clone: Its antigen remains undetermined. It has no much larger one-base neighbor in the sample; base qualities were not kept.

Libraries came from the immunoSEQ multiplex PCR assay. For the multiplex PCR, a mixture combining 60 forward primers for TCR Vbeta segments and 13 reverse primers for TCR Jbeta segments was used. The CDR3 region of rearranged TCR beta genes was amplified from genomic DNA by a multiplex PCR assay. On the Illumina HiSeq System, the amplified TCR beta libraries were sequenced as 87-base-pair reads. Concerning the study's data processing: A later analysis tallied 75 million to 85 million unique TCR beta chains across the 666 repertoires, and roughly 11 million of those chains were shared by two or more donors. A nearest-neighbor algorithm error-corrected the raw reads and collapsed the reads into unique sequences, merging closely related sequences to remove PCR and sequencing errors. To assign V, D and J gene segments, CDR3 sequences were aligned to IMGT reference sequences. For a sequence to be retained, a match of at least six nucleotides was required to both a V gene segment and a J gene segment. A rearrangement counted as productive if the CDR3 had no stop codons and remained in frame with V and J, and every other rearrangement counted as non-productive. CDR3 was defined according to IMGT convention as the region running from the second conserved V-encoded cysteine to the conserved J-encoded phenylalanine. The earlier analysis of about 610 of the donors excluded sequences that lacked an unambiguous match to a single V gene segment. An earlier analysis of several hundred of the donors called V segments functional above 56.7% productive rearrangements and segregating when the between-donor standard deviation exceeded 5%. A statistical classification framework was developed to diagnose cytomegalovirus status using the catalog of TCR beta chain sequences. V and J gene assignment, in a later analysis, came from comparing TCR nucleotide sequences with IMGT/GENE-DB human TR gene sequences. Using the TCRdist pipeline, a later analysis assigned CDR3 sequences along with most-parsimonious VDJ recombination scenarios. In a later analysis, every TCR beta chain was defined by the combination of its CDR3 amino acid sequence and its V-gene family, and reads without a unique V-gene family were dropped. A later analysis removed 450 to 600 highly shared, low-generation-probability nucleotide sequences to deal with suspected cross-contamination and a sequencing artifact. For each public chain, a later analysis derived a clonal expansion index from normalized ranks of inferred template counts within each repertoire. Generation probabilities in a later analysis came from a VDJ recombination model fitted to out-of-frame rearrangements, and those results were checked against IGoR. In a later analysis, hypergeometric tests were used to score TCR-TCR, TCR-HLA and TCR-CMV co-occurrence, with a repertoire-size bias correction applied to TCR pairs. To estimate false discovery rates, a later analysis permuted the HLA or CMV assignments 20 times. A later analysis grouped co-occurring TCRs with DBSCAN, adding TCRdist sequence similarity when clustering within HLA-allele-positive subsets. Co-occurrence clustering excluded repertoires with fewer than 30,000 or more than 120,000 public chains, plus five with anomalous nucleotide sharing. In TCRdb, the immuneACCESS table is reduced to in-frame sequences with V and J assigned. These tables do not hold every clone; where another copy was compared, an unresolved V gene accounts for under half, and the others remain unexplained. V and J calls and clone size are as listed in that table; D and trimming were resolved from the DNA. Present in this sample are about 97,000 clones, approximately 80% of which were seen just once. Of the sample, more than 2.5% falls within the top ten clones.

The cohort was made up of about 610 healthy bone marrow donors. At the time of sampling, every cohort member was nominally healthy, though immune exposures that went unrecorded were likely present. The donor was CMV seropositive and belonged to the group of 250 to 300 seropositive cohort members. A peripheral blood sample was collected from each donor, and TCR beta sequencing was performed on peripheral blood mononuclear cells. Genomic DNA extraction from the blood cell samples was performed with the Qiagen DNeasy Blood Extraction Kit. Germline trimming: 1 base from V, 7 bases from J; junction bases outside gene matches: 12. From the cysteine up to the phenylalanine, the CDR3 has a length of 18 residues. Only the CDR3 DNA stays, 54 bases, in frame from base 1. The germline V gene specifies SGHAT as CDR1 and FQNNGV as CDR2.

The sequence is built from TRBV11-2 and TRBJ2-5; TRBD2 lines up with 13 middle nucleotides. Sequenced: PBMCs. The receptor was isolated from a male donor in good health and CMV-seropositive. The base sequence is TGTGCCAGCAGCTTAGCGGGCATTACTAGCGGGGGGGAGGGGACCCAGTACTTC. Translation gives CASSLAGITSGGEGTQYF.